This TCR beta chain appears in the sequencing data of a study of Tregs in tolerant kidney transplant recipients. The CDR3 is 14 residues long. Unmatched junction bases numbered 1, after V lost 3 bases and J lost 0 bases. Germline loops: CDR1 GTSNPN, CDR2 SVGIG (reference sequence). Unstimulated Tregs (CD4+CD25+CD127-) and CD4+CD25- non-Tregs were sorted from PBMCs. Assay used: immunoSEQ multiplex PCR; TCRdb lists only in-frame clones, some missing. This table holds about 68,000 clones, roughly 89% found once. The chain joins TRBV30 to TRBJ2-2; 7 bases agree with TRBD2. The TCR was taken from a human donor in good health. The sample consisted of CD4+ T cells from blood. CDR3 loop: CAWRAGANTGELFF. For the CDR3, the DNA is TGTGCCTGGAGGGCGGGAGCGAACACCGGGGAGCTGTTTTTT.